These 17 T cell receptor beta chains were sequenced from one sample in a study of blood T cell repertoires in COVID-19. The data were produced by immunoSEQ multiplex PCR, yet TCRdb's version contains in-frame clones alone and is incomplete. The sample holds 250,000 to 300,000 clones, roughly 87% seen once. Sequences were obtained from peripheral blood. All receptors come from a woman in her forties or fifties who had recovered from COVID-19.

The gene calls are TRBV6-5 and TRBJ1-1; D gene ambiguous. The germline V gene has CDR1 MNHEY and CDR2 SVGAGI. The V gene lost 2 bases and the J gene lost 0 bases, with 7 bases spanning the gap. There are 14 residues in the CDR3. The CDR3 sequence is CASSYGQLNTEAFF. DNA of the CDR3: TGTGCCAGCAGTTACGGGCAGCTGAACACTGAAGCTTTCTTT.

The gene calls are TRBV30 and TRBJ2-7; D might be TRBD1 (5 bases). This CDR3 region has 13 residues. Germline CDR1 is GTSNPN and CDR2 is SVGIG (reference sequence). Trimming left V 0 bases short and J 2 bases short, with 8 bases between. The CDR3: CAWSVKTAYEQYF. CDR3 coding DNA: TGTGCCTGGAGTGTTAAGACAGCCTACGAGCAGTACTTC. Supplemented by reference TRBV30 and TRBJ2-7, the full variable domain reads SQTIHQWPATLVQPVGSPLSLECTVEGTSNPNLYWYRQAAGRGLQLLFYSVGIGQISSEVPQNLSASRPQDRQFILSSKKLLLSDSGFYLCAWSVKTAYEQYFGPGTRLTVT.

The chain is built from TRBV5-1 and TRBJ2-3; tentatively, D is TRBD2 (7 bases). Trimming shortened V by 2 bases and J by 4 bases, and 20 bases separated the two germline ends. The V gene's germline CDR1 is SGHRS and CDR2 YFSETQ. This CDR3 has 17 amino acids. For the CDR3, the DNA is TGCGCCAGCAGCTTAAAGTACCCCGGGGGGCCGCCAGATACGCAGTATTTT. It yields the protein CASSLKYPGGPPDTQYF.

The chain uses TRBV5-1 and TRBJ1-1; no reliable D call. CDR1 and CDR2 (germline): SGHRS, YFSETQ. Trimming pared 2 bases from V and 0 bases from J, leaving 11 bases between. CDR3 length: 15 residues. The CDR3 DNA reads as TGCGCCAGCAGCTTAAACGGTGACATGAACACTGAAGCTTTCTTT. Protein: CASSLNGDMNTEAFF. Filled out from reference TRBV5-1 and TRBJ1-1, the complete variable domain reads KAGVTQTPRYLIKTRGQQVTLSCSPISGHRSVSWYQQTPGQGLQFLFEYFSETQRNKGNFPGRFSGRQFSNSRSEMNVSTLELGDSALYLCASSLNGDMNTEAFFGQGTRLTVV.

The chain carries TRBV12-3 or TRBV12-4 and TRBJ1-2, with no clear D. The CDR3 contains 13 residues. The ends were cut back, 10 bases at V and 4 bases at J, with 16 bases in the middle. The CDR3 coding sequence is TGTGCCACCATAGAGGCAGAATTCTATGGCTACACCTTC. This sequence encodes CATIEAEFYGYTF.

This chain joins TRBV28 and TRBJ1-1, with 7 positions matching TRBD1. In germline, CDR1 is MDHEN, CDR2 SYDVKM. The CDR3 has 18 residues. V lost 6 bases, J lost 0 bases, and 16 bases stayed unmatched. The CDR3 region has the DNA TGTGCCAGCAGAGCACACAGGGGCAAGAGGGGAATGAACACTGAAGCTTTCTTT. Translating gives CASRAHRGKRGMNTEAFF.

This chain joins TRBV7-6 and TRBJ2-2; the match to TRBD1 covers 8 bases. V trimming: 3 bases; J trimming: 0 bases; junction bases outside the gene matches: 9. The CDR3 consists of 18 residues. Germline V lookup: CDR1 SGHVS, CDR2 FNYEAQ. The CDR3 sequence is CASSFRQGSNPNTGELFF. Here the CDR3 DNA reads TGTGCCAGCAGCTTCCGACAGGGGTCAAACCCGAACACCGGGGAGCTGTTTTTT.

V and J are TRBV9 and TRBJ2-7; D unclear. This CDR3 is 13 amino acids long. V lost 3 bases and J lost 3, with 10 bases in between. Germline V CDR1 and CDR2: SGDLS, YYNGEE. This chain's CDR3 is CASSADTSYEQYF. The CDR3 DNA is TGTGCCAGCAGCGCAGACACGAGCTACGAGCAGTACTTC.

The table lists this clone with a few counts. This CDR3 reads CASSTRGLAGVSPNEQFF. The CDR3 DNA follows: TGTGCCAGCAGCACCCGAGGACTAGCGGGAGTGTCTCCCAATGAGCAGTTCTTC. The genes are TRBV7-2 and TRBJ2-1; 13 bases are shared with TRBD2. The germline gives CDR1 SGHTA, CDR2 FQGNSA. This CDR3 has 18 amino acids. J lost 6 bases, V lost 5 bases, and 13 bases had no gene match.

V is TRBV2 and J is TRBJ2-6; possible D gene TRBD2, 7 bases. The CDR3 is made up of 14 amino acids. Trimming stripped 8 bases from V and 2 bases from J, with 10 bases between. Germline CDR1 and CDR2: SNHLY and FYNNEI. For the CDR3, the DNA is TGTGCCAGCCAGCGGGACACTGGGGCCAACGTCCTGACTTTC. Its protein is CASQRDTGANVLTF.

This chain joins TRBV24-1 and TRBJ2-1; 9 bases are a match to TRBD1. CDR1 and CDR2 (germline): KGHDR, SFDVKD. Unmatched junction bases numbered 10, after V lost 10 bases and J lost 7 bases. The CDR3 contains 14 residues. This CDR3 reads CATADRGIPNEQFF. CDR3 nucleotides: TGTGCCACTGCGGACAGGGGAATCCCTAATGAGCAGTTCTTC.

V gene TRBV29-1 combines with J gene TRBJ2-5; 9 bases agree with TRBD2. Per germline, CDR1 SQVTM and CDR2 ANQGSEA. The CDR3 totals 12 residues. J lost 5 bases, V lost 5 bases, and 3 bases had no gene match. The CDR3 coding sequence is TGCAGCGTTCGGGCGGGAGGGGAGACCCAGTACTTC. Translated, it gives CSVRAGGETQYF.

The rearrangement links TRBV10-2 to TRBJ2-5, with TRBD2 matching over 11 bases. V gave up 7 bases and J gave up 5 bases; unmatched junction bases: 6. The V gene's germline CDR1 is WSHSY and CDR2 SAAADI. This CDR3 contains 14 residues. The CDR3 region is CASMIAGGRETQYF. The CDR3 bases are TGCGCCAGCATGATAGCGGGGGGGCGGGAGACCCAGTACTTC.

In this sample, this clone turned up a few times. The rearrangement uses TRBV19 and TRBJ2-2, with D possibly TRBD1 on 5 matching bases. Trimming left V 6 bases short and J 7 bases short, with 12 bases between. In germline, CDR1 is LNHDA, CDR2 SQIVND (reference sequence). CDR3 length equals 13 residues. CDR3 sequence (DNA): TGTGCCAGTAGAGCCAGGGAAGTCGGGGAGCTGTTTTTT. It codes for CASRAREVGELFF.

The V gene is TRBV3-1 (or the pseudogene TRBV3-2), the J gene TRBJ1-1, with 7 bases aligning to TRBD1. Trimming at V came to 0 bases and at J to 4 bases, leaving 14 bases not matched to a gene. Germline CDR1 LGHDT, CDR2 YNNKEL (reference sequence). The length of the CDR3 is 18 residues. In DNA form, the CDR3 reads TGTGCCAGCAGCCAAGAATCGTTCACAGGGGAAGAAAGCACTGAAGCTTTCTTT. This encodes CASSQESFTGEESTEAFF.

The chain employs TRBV30 and TRBJ1-4; 8 bases agree with TRBD1. Germline assignment: CDR1 GTSNPN and CDR2 SVGIG (reference sequence). This CDR3 is built from 18 residues. V lost 2 bases and J lost 0; bases outside the gene matches: 11. For the CDR3, the DNA is TGTGCCTGGAGTTCTGACAGGGGTGGAAGAGCAACTAATGAAAAACTGTTTTTT. It specifies CAWSSDRGGRATNEKLFF.

The chain carries TRBV6-6 and TRBJ1-6; TRBD1 agrees at 10 bases. The trim removed 8 bases at V and 7 bases at J, leaving 2 bases unmatched. The germline V gene encodes CDR1 MNHNY and CDR2 SVGAGI (reference sequence). The CDR3 runs 13 residues. The CDR3 loop reads CASWGQGNSPLHF. DNA for the CDR3: TGTGCCAGCTGGGGACAGGGGAATTCACCCCTCCACTTT.